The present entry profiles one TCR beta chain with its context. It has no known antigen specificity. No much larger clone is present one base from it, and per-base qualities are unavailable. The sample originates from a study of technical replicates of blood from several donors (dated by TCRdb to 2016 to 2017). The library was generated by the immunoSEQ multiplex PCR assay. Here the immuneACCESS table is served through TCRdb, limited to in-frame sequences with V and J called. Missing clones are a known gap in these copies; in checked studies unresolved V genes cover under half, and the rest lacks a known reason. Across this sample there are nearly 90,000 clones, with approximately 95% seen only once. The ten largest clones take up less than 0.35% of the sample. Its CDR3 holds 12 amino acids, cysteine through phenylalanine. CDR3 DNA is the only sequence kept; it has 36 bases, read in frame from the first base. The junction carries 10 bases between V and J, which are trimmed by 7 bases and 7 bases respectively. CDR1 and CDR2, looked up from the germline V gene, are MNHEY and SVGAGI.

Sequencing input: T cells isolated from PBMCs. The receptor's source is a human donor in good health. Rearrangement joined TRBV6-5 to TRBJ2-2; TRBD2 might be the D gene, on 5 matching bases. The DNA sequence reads TGTGCCAGCAACGGGAAAAGCGGGGAGCTGTTTTTT. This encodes CASNGKSGELFF.